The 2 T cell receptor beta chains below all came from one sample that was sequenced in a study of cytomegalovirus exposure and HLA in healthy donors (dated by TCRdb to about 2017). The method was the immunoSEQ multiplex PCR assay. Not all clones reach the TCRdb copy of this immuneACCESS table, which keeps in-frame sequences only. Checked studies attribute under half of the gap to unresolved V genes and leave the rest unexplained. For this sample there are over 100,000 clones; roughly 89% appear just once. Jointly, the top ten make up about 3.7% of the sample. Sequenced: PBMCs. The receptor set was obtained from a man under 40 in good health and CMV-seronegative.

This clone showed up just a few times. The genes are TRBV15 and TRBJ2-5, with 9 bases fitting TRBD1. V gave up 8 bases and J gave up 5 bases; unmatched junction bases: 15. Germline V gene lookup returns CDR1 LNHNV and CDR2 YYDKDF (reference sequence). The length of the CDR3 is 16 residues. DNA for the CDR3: TGTGCCACCCAGCCAACACGGGACAGGGTCTCGGAGACCCAGTACTTC. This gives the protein CATQPTRDRVSETQYF.

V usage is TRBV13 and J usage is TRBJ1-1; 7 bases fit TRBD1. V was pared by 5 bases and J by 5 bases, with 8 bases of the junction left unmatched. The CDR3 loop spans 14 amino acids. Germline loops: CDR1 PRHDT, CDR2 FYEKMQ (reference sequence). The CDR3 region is CASSRRQGITEAFF. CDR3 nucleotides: TGTGCCAGCAGCCGCCGACAGGGAATAACTGAAGCTTTCTTT. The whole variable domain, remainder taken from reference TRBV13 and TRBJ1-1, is AAGVIQSPRHLIKEKRETATLKCYPIPRHDTVYWYQQGPGQDPQFLISFYEKMQSDKGSIPDRFSAQQFSDYHSELNMSSLELGDSALYFCASSRRQGITEAFFGQGTRLTVV.